A single T cell receptor beta chain is shown here with its context. This entry comes from a study of blood T cell repertoires in COVID-19. Per the study methods: Quantification of nucleated cells was approximated via reference gene primer amplification. Sequencing used immunoSEQ multiplex PCR; TCRdb keeps in-frame clones, though not all of them. V and J calls and clone size are copied from that table; D and trimming were computed from the DNA. The profile shows hundreds of thousands of clones, more than 75% of them singletons. Residents of around 24 US areas, aged roughly 18 to 90 years, made up the participants. Participants reported their clinical history, and cohort assignment relied on those reports. Sequenced sample: PBMCs or T cells enriched from blood (not recorded which). This TCR derives from a woman in her fifties or sixties in a cohort exposed to, infected with or recovered from COVID-19 (not recorded which).

The CDR3 loop is CASSPTGGANEKLFF. CDR3 sequence (DNA): TGTGCCAGCAGCCCCACGGGGGGGGCTAATGAAAAACTGTTTTTT. This chain connects TRBV7-3 to TRBJ1-4; weak D call: TRBD1 (5 bases). The V gene lost 5 bases and the J gene lost 3 bases, with 13 bases spanning the gap. The CDR3 is made up of 15 amino acids. Germline V CDR1 and CDR2: SGHTA, FQGTGA.